A selection of T cell receptor beta chains follows, all from one sample in a study of metastatic and nonmetastatic thyroid tumors. MiXCR re-clonotyped the PCR reads for TCRdb. The sample consists of about 14,000 clones, less than 25% of them appearing once. The source material was blood. Receptors originate from a female donor with papillary thyroid cancer or a benign thyroid nodule (not recorded which). Some clones in this sample may be carry-over from other donors' samples. Each CDR3 is given without its conserved first and last residue. A D gene is named only where the DNA matches it firmly.

v_call: TRBV11-2
d_call: TRBD2
cdr3_length: 13
cdr3_aa: ASSSIAGVYNEQF

v_call: TRBV11-2
d_call: TRBD2
cdr3_length: 11
cdr3_aa: ASSLSSGNEQF

v_call: TRBV6-5
d_call: .
cdr3_length: 10
cdr3_aa: ASSVSETEAF

v_call: TRBV7-9
d_call: TRBD1
cdr3_length: 13
cdr3_aa: ASSLRGTDNSPLH

v_call: TRBV5-1
d_call: TRBD1
cdr3_length: 14
cdr3_aa: ASSLSGTGVQETQY

v_call: TRBV28
d_call: .
cdr3_length: 12
cdr3_aa: ASRFHSGSYGYT

v_call: TRBV13
d_call: TRBD1
cdr3_length: 12
cdr3_aa: ASSRDRSNSPLH

v_call: TRBV20-1
d_call: TRBD1
cdr3_length: 14
cdr3_aa: SATRGTGPSGNTIY

v_call: TRBV20-1
d_call: .
cdr3_length: 11
cdr3_aa: SATTGVTYEQY

v_call: TRBV6-2/TRBV6-3
d_call: .
cdr3_length: 12
cdr3_aa: ASSYSSGANVLT

v_call: TRBV30
d_call: .
cdr3_length: 11
cdr3_aa: AWGTPGADTQY

v_call: TRBV2
d_call: .
cdr3_length: 9
cdr3_aa: ASGRENIQY

v_call: TRBV19
d_call: .
cdr3_length: 11
cdr3_aa: ASSIVNTSPQF

v_call: TRBV19
d_call: .
cdr3_length: 13
cdr3_aa: ASRPQGNTNTEAF

v_call: TRBV7-8
d_call: TRBD2
cdr3_length: 14
cdr3_aa: ASSLVTSGGAYEQF

v_call: TRBV30
d_call: TRBD2
cdr3_length: 12
cdr3_aa: AWSEGGLAREQY

v_call: TRBV10-3
d_call: .
cdr3_length: 12
cdr3_aa: AISECSVDNEQF

v_call: TRBV19
d_call: TRBD1
cdr3_length: 14
cdr3_aa: ASKGRDRGSNTEAF

v_call: TRBV6-2/TRBV6-3
d_call: .
cdr3_length: 12
cdr3_aa: ASSYSAAQETQY

v_call: TRBV6-5
d_call: .
cdr3_length: 12
cdr3_aa: ASSYSIWAETQY

v_call: TRBV6-6
d_call: .
cdr3_length: 17
cdr3_aa: ASSTRSTGTQQAYNEQF

v_call: TRBV3-1
d_call: .
cdr3_length: 11
cdr3_aa: ASSQDLSRAYT

v_call: TRBV7-9
d_call: .
cdr3_length: 12
cdr3_aa: ASSLLEAQETQY

v_call: TRBV30
d_call: TRBD1
cdr3_length: 11
cdr3_aa: AWRGQGAGGYT

v_call: TRBV24-1
d_call: .
cdr3_length: 13
cdr3_aa: ATSVKGGITYTQY

v_call: TRBV11-2
d_call: .
cdr3_length: 12
cdr3_aa: ASSLVQGRGEQF

v_call: TRBV20-1
d_call: .
cdr3_length: 9
cdr3_aa: SGRSGTEAF

v_call: TRBV7-9
d_call: TRBD2
cdr3_length: 12
cdr3_aa: ASSLAGGSYEQY

v_call: TRBV28
d_call: .
cdr3_length: 10
cdr3_aa: ASSPFSGEAF

v_call: TRBV4-3
d_call: .
cdr3_length: 12
cdr3_aa: ASSQLSGPYEQY

v_call: TRBV20-1
d_call: .
cdr3_length: 14
cdr3_aa: SARDPGGLILNEQF

v_call: TRBV10-1
d_call: .
cdr3_length: 13
cdr3_aa: ASRKSVPATDTQY

v_call: TRBV11-2
d_call: .
cdr3_length: 10
cdr3_aa: ASSWTKNIQY

v_call: TRBV7-9
d_call: TRBD1
cdr3_length: 11
cdr3_aa: ASSGLRGPEAF

v_call: TRBV6-1
d_call: .
cdr3_length: 13
cdr3_aa: ASSLEGALNYGYT

v_call: TRBV19
d_call: .
cdr3_length: 11
cdr3_aa: ASNEGGTGEAF

v_call: TRBV7-2
d_call: .
cdr3_length: 13
cdr3_aa: ASSPDSVNTGELF

v_call: TRBV5-4
d_call: TRBD1
cdr3_length: 14
cdr3_aa: ASSTNRGDSGNTIY

v_call: TRBV19
d_call: .
cdr3_length: 10
cdr3_aa: ASSIDGVPLH